The 4 T cell receptor beta chains in this list originate from one sample, sequenced in a study of tumor-infiltrating lymphocytes in primary liver carcinoma (dated by TCRdb to about 2017). Sequencing relied on an Illumina HiSeq 2500. TCRbeta-specific cDNA was reverse-transcribed from 500 ng total RNA using a constant-region primer and ProtoScript II reverse transcriptase. The TCRbeta libraries were prepared through three rounds of nested multiplex PCR following a slightly modified ARM-PCR procedure. Each of the first two PCR rounds ran for about 9 cycles and used multiplex TRBV1-TRBV30 forward primers together with a Cbeta reverse primer. TCRdb passed the public sequencing reads through fastp at Q25 and MiXCR, retaining productive beta sequences. Each CDR3 protein appears once, grouped with its most common genes and DNA. For this sample there are about 21,000 distinct CDR3 sequences; roughly 78% appear just once. Of the sample, less than 45% is held by the ten largest clones.

Total RNA and DNA were co-extracted from around 20-30 mg of bulk tissue with the AllPrep DNA/RNA mini kit, without cell sorting. Sequences were obtained from liver tumor tissue from sampling region 1. Explained via the paper, the cell subset or site label denotes: tumor region T1, superior pole. The receptors originated from a man aged 35 to 55 with primary liver carcinoma and hepatitis B virus infection.

Details on this clonotype: The junction departs from the called germline gene at one end, perhaps through a read error. This rearrangement joins TRBV5-1 to TRBJ2-3, with a weak D call TRBD2 (6 bases). The germline CDR1 and CDR2 sequences are SGHRS and YFSETQ. This CDR3 region has 17 residues. The CDR3 sequence is CTSSLGSNTRTGDTRYF. CDR3 bases: TGCACCAGCAGCTTGGGGTCAAACACCCGGACGGGAGATACGCGGTATTTT.

At least ten counts were recorded for this clonotype. The rearrangement joins TRBV30 to TRBJ1-2; D may be TRBD1 (6 bases). This CDR3 is 13 amino acids long. CDR1 GTSNPN and CDR2 SVGIG come from the germline V gene (reference sequence). Trimming shortened V by 2 bases and J by 8 bases, and 15 bases separated the two germline ends. Here the CDR3 reads CAWSIDGGGGYTF. The CDR3 region has the DNA TGTGCCTGGAGTATCGATGGGGGCGGAGGCTACACCTTC.

With regard to this clonotype: The CDR3 ends on some other residue instead of the conserved phenylalanine or tryptophan, so this is likely a read error. This chain links TRBV9 with TRBJ2-7; TRBD1 matches 9 bases. V shed 3 bases and J 4 bases; nucleotides not matched to a gene: 5. There are 14 residues in the CDR3. Per the germline V gene, CDR1 is SGDLS and CDR2 is YYNGEE. Written as DNA, the CDR3 is TGTGCCAGCAGCGCGGGGACAGGGATATACGAGCAGTACCTC. Translated: CASSAGTGIYEQYL.

Turning to this clonotype: This likely comes from a read error, as the CDR3 has no conserved phenylalanine or tryptophan at its end. The chain couples TRBV5-1 to TRBJ2-6; 8 nucleotides agree with TRBD1. Per germline, CDR1 SGHRS and CDR2 YFSETQ. This CDR3 region has 17 residues. The CDR3 nucleotides are TGCGCCAGCAGCTTGGTCGGACAGGGAGGTGGGGCCAATGTCCTGACTTTA. Amino acids: CASSLVGQGGGANVLTL.